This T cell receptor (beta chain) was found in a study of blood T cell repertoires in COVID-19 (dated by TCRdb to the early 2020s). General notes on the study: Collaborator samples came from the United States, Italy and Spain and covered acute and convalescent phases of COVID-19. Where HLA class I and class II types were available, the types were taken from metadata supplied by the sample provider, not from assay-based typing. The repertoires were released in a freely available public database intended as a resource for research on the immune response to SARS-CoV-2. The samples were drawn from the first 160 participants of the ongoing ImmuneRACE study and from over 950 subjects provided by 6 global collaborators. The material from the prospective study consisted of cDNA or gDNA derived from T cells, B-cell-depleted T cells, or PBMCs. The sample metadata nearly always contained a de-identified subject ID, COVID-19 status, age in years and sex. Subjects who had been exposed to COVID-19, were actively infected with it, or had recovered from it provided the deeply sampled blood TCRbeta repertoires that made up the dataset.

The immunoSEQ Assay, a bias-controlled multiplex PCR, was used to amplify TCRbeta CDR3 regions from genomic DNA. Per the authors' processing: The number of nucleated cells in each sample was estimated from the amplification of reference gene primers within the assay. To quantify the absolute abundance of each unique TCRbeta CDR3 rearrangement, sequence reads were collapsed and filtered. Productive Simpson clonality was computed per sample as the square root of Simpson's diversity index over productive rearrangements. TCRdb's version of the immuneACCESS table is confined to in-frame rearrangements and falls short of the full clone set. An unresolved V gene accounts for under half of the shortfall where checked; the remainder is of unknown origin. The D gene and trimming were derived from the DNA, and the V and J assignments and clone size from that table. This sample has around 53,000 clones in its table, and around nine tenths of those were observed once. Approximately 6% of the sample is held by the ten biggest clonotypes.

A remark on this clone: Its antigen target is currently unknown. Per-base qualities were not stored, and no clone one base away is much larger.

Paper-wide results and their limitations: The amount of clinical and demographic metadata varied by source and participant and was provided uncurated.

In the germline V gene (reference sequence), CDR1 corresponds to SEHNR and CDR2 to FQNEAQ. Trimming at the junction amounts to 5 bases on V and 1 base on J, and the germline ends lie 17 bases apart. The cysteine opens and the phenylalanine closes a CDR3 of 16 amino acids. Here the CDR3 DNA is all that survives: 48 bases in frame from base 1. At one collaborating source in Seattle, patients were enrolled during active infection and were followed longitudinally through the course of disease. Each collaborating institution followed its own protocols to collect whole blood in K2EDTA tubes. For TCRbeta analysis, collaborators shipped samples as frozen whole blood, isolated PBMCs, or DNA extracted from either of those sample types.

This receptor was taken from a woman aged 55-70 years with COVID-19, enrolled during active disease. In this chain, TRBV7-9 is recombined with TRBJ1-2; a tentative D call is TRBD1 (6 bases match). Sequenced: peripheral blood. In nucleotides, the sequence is TGTGCCAGCAGCACAGAGACAGGACTCTATAACTATGGCTACACCTTC. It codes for CASSTETGLYNYGYTF.